The 18 T cell receptor beta chains presented below share a single source sample, sequenced in a study of cytomegalovirus exposure and HLA in healthy donors. The primer mix had 60 Vbeta and 13 Jbeta primers. Using immunoSEQ multiplex PCR, the repertoire was profiled, and TCRdb retains in-frame clones only, with some absent. The profile shows 200,000 to 250,000 clones, 60% to 80% of them singletons. Sequences were obtained from PBMCs. Every receptor here comes from a male donor in good health and CMV-seronegative.

The chain employs TRBV28 and TRBJ2-3, with no clear D. This CDR3 spans 15 amino acids. Trimming removed 4 bases from V and 0 bases from J, with 11 bases in between. The germline CDR1 and CDR2 sequences are MDHEN and SYDVKM. This chain's CDR3 is CASSSFVESTDTQYF. In DNA, the CDR3 is TGTGCCAGCAGTTCATTCGTGGAGAGCACAGATACGCAGTATTTT.

The chain recombines TRBV2 with TRBJ2-5, with D tentatively TRBD2 (5 bases). TRBJ2-7 matches the DNA end more closely, so the J call is doubtful. The germline CDR1 and CDR2 sequences are SNHLY and FYNNEI. CDR3 size: 16 residues. CDR3 nucleotide sequence: TGTGCCAGCAGCGACATCGAGCGGACGGTTTCCAACGAGCAGTACTTC. Protein: CASSDIERTVSNEQYF.

A word on this clone: One end of the junction varies from germline; a read error may be responsible. The chain recombines TRBV5-6 with TRBJ1-1, with D possibly TRBD1 on 5 matching bases. CDR3 size: 15 residues. The germline gives CDR1 SGHDT, CDR2 YYEEEE. The DNA of the CDR3 is TGTGTCAGCAGCTGGGGGACTGCTCTTAGGACTGAAGCTTTCTTT. Translation gives CVSSWGTALRTEAFF.

The chain carries TRBV14 and TRBJ2-3, with 12 bases aligning to TRBD2. CDR3 length equals 18 residues. V dropped 3 bases and J dropped 6; count of bases not matched to a gene: 13. Germline V gene data show CDR1 as SGHDN and CDR2 as FVKESK. The CDR3 region is CASSHFSSGRAWLDTQYF. The CDR3 coding sequence is TGTGCCAGCAGCCATTTTTCTAGCGGGAGGGCCTGGTTGGATACGCAGTATTTT.

The chain combines TRBV19 with TRBJ1-5; 9 bases agree with TRBD1. The CDR3 has 19 residues. The V gene end was trimmed by 3 bases and the J gene end by 0 bases; junction bases not matched to a gene: 12. The germline V gene encodes CDR1 LNHDA and CDR2 SQIVND (reference sequence). CDR3 nucleotides: TGTGCCAGTAGTATCTCCGGGACAGGGACTGTTTATAGCAATCAGCCCCAGCATTTT. Translation: CASSISGTGTVYSNQPQHF.

The rearrangement joins TRBV28 to TRBJ1-1; D not resolved. The V and J ends lost 5 bases and 1 base respectively, with 14 bases between them. Germline V gives CDR1 MDHEN, CDR2 SYDVKM. This CDR3 spans 15 amino acids. CDR3 residues: CASSPLEGENTEAFF. DNA for the CDR3: TGTGCCAGCAGTCCCCTGGAGGGAGAGAACACTGAAGCTTTCTTT.

This sequence joins TRBV5-1 and TRBJ2-5, with D tentatively TRBD2 (6 bases). V lost 0 bases and J 5 bases, leaving 8 bases between the germline ends. CDR1 and CDR2 (germline): SGHRS, YFSETQ. This CDR3 is 13 amino acids long. CDR3 DNA sequence: TGCGCCAGCAGCTTGGCTCTAGCGGAGACCCAGTACTTC. Translated, it gives CASSLALAETQYF.

This chain connects TRBV11-2 to TRBJ2-1; D is unclear. With 5 bases removed from V and 1 base from J, the gap between germline ends came to 18 bases. CDR3 length: 17 amino acids. From germline, CDR1 is SGHAT and CDR2 FQNNGV. CDR3 DNA sequence: TGTGCCAGCAGCCCTTTCGGTCGAGGAAGTTCCTACAATGAGCAGTTCTTC. Its translation is CASSPFGRGSSYNEQFF.

This chain links TRBV12-2 with TRBJ2-5; the D call of TRBD1 is as the table states it, not checked on the DNA. TRBV12-2 is termed a pseudogene. This CDR3 region has 13 residues. In DNA, the CDR3 is TGTGCAAGTCGCCACATACGTCAAGAGACCCAGTACTTC. Protein: CASRHIRQETQYF.

This clone was seen a handful of times. The V call is TRBV19, the J call TRBJ1-1; no definite D call. Germline loops: CDR1 LNHDA, CDR2 SQIVND (reference sequence). The CDR3 is made up of 11 amino acids. Trimming pared 10 bases from V and 6 bases from J, leaving 12 bases between. CDR3: CATIARAEAFF. Here the CDR3 DNA reads TGTGCCACCATAGCGCGCGCTGAAGCTTTCTTT.

The chain uses TRBV21-1 and TRBJ2-1; the table assigns TRBD2, which was not confirmed against the DNA. TRBV21-1 is an annotated pseudogene. The CDR3 runs to 12 residues. This CDR3 reads CVRGRVNNEQFF. The CDR3 coding sequence is TGCGTGCGCGGGAGGGTCAACAATGAGCAGTTCTTC.

The rearrangement uses TRBV19 and TRBJ1-6, with 9 bases identical to TRBD1. Germline values: CDR1 LNHDA, CDR2 SQIVND (reference sequence). With V trimmed by 7 bases and J by 6 bases, 1 base remained unmatched. This CDR3 region has 13 residues. CDR3 amino acids: CASTTGGNSPLHF. The CDR3 coding sequence is TGTGCCAGTACGACAGGGGGTAATTCACCCCTCCACTTT.

The rearrangement joins TRBV2 to TRBJ1-1; 10 nucleotides align to TRBD1. CDR3 length: 15 amino acids. The V gene's germline CDR1 is SNHLY and CDR2 FYNNEI. With V trimmed by 8 bases and J by 5 bases, 11 bases remained unmatched. Written as DNA, the CDR3 is TGTGCCAGCCGCGGGACAGGGGAGGGAAGAACTGAAGCTTTCTTT. This translates into CASRGTGEGRTEAFF.

This chain uses TRBV2 with TRBJ2-6; TRBD1 aligns across 7 bases. The CDR3 runs to 15 residues. CDR1 is SNHLY, CDR2 FYNNEI, per germline. With 9 bases clipped from V and 4 bases from J, the junction kept 9 bases outside the gene matches. The CDR3 reads CASHQTGSGANVLTF. In DNA form, the CDR3 reads TGTGCCAGTCACCAGACAGGGTCCGGGGCCAACGTCCTGACTTTC.

This clone has a single count. The rearrangement uses TRBV7-2 and TRBJ1-2; unclear D gene. Deletions cut 7 bases from V and 0 bases from J, with 15 bases between. The CDR3 consists of 15 residues. Germline CDR1 and CDR2: SGHTA and FQGNSA. Here the CDR3 reads CASNPATTSNYGYTF. DNA of the CDR3: TGTGCCAGCAACCCGGCCACGACTTCTAACTATGGCTACACCTTC.

V and J are TRBV18 and TRBJ2-5; 7 nucleotides match TRBD1. This CDR3 has 12 residues. Germline V gene data show CDR1 as KGHSH and CDR2 as LQKENI. The junction had 3 bases not matched to a gene; V was cut back by 6 bases and J by 5 bases. The CDR3 DNA reads TGTGCCAGCTCGACAGGGTCGGAGACCCAGTACTTC. It encodes CASSTGSETQYF.

This clone was counted a few times. The DNA for the CDR3 is TGCGCCAGCAGCCAAGTTTCAGCGGGAGTTGCGGAGCAGTACTTC. Translating gives CASSQVSAGVAEQYF. The J gene is TRBJ2-5, the V gene TRBV4-1; 8 bases agree with TRBD2. V lost 1 base and J lost 11; bases outside the gene matches: 12. Germline V gene data show CDR1 as MGHRA and CDR2 as YSYEKL. The CDR3 covers 15 residues.

The chain has TRBV7-9 and TRBJ2-1, with 8 positions matching TRBD2. The ends lost 2 bases at V and 10 bases at J; junction bases unmatched: 10. The CDR3 spans 15 residues. Germline V gene sequence: CDR1 SEHNR, CDR2 FQNEAQ (reference sequence). CDR3 sequence reads: CASSLRVAGSREQFF. DNA of the CDR3: TGTGCCAGCAGCTTACGGGTAGCGGGATCGCGCGAGCAGTTCTTC.